This TCR beta chain was observed in a study of cytomegalovirus exposure and HLA in healthy donors. Study results and limitations: The authors enumerated 150 to 200 TCR beta chains as linked to cytomegalovirus. Whilst most TCR sequences proved rare, a subset of public TCRs occurred across many donors. A highly shared variant cluster was judged a likely technical artifact.

CDR3 size: 14 residues. The V and J ends lost 6 bases and 1 base, in that order; junction bases with no gene match: 5. Germline CDR1 reads LNHDA; CDR2 reads SQIVND (reference sequence). With 60 Vbeta and 13 Jbeta primers, the PCR was carried out. Here immunoSEQ multiplex PCR was the method, and the copy in TCRdb shows in-frame clones only, minus some. The data show approximately 190,000 clones, about an eighth seen once. In regard to this clone: Its antigen is unknown.

This sequence was found in a man between 50 and 59 years old in good health and CMV-seropositive. This rearrangement joins TRBV19 to TRBJ1-1, with TRBD1 matching 7 bases. The material sequenced was PBMCs. CDR3 residues: CASSPGQKNTEAFF. CDR3 DNA: TGTGCCAGTAGCCCGGGACAGAAGAACACTGAAGCTTTCTTT.